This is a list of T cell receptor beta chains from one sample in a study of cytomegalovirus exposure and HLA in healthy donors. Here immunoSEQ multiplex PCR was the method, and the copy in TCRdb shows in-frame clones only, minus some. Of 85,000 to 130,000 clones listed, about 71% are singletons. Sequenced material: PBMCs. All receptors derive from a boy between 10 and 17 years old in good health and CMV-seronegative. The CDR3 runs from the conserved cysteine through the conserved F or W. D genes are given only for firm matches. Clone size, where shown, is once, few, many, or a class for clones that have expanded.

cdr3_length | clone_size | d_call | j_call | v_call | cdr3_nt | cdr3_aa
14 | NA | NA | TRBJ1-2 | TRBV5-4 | TGTGCCAGCAGCTTGGCCCGAGCTAACTATGGCTACACCTTC | CASSLARANYGYTF
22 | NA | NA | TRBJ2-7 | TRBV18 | TGTGCCAGCTCACCTTTGGGTGGGCGGGCCGCCCCAAAAGGCTACTGTGCCTACGAGCAGTACTTC | CASSPLGGRAAPKGYCAYEQYF
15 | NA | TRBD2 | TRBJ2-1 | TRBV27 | TGTGCCAGCAGACTCGCTAGCGGGGGCTACAATGAGCAGTTCTTC | CASRLASGGYNEQFF
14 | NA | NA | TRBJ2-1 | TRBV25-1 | TGTGCCAGCAGTGAATTTTCTGAGTACAATGAGCAGTTCTTC | CASSEFSEYNEQFF
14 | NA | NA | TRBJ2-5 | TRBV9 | TGTGCCAGCAGCGTAGGGAGGGTTCAAGAGACCCAGTACTTC | CASSVGRVQETQYF
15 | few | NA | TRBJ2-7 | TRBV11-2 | TGTGCCAGCAGCCCAGGGGACCTAGGTTCATACGAGCAGTACTTC | CASSPGDLGSYEQYF
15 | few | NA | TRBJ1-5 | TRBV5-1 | TGCGCCAGCAGCTTGGAAAGCGCTGTCGGTCAGCCCCAGCATTTT | CASSLESAVGQPQHF
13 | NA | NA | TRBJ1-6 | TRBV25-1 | TGTGCCAGCGCGAGCTCCTATAATTCACCCCTCCACTTT | CASASSYNSPLHF
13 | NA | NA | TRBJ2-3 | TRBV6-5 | TGTGCCACCCAGGACAGAAGCACAGATACGCAGTATTTT | CATQDRSTDTQYF
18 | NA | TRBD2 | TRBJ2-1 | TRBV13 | TGTGCCAGCAGCTTAGGCCGGAGGGGACTAGCGGCTGACAATGAGCAGTTCTTC | CASSLGRRGLAADNEQFF
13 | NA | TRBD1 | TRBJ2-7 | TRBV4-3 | TGCGCCAGCAGCCCCAGACAGGGAAACGAGCAGTACTTC | CASSPRQGNEQYF
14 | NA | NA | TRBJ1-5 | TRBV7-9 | TGTGCCAGCAGCTTATCAGGGTGGAATCAGCCCCAGCATTTT | CASSLSGWNQPQHF
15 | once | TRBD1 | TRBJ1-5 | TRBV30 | TGTGCCTGGAGTATACGGACAGGCCTCAACCAGCCCCAGCATTTT | CAWSIRTGLNQPQHF
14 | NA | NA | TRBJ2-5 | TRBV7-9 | TGTGCCAGCAGCTTAGCCGGGGTACAAGAGACCCAGTACTTC | CASSLAGVQETQYF
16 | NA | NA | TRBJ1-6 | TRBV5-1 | TGCGCCAGCAGCTTGGTCCCCCGCGCGAATAATTCACCCCTCCACTTT | CASSLVPRANNSPLHF
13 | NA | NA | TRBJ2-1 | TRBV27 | TGTGCCAGCAGTTTATTAGTGGACAATGAGCAGTTCTTC | CASSLLVDNEQFF